These 26 T cell receptor beta chains were all obtained from the same sample, sequenced in a study of beta chain features in type 1 diabetes. Expressed TCRB transcripts were sequenced after all isolated RNA was converted to cDNA. Generated by immunoSEQ multiplex PCR, the TCRdb table keeps only in-frame clones and is missing some. The sample has around 250,000 clones, roughly 13% seen once. General study results and limits: Researchers report that Type 1 diabetes patients had moderately but significantly shorter TCRB CDR3s across all four CD4+ subsets.

These receptors' targets are unknown. Sample: naive CD4+ T cells from blood. The receptors were gathered from a man between 25 and 39 years old with type 1 diabetes.

The chain combines TRBV2 with TRBJ2-2; D uncertain. V was cut by 5 bases and J by 2 bases, with 9 bases left in between. CDR3 length: 14 residues. Germline CDR1 is SNHLY and CDR2 is FYNNEI. CDR3 coding DNA: TGTGCCAGCAGTTCCCAGTTTAACACCGGGGAGCTGTTTTTT. Its translation: CASSSQFNTGELFF.

V and J are TRBV18 and TRBJ1-1; possibly TRBD1 for D (6 bases). The CDR3 is 15 amino acids. Germline V gene sequence: CDR1 KGHSH, CDR2 LQKENI. V gave up 4 bases and J gave up 1 base, with 13 bases separating them. CDR3 protein: CASSRGPDQNTEAFF. The CDR3 coding sequence is TGTGCCAGCTCACGGGGGCCCGATCAGAACACTGAAGCTTTCTTT.

The V gene is TRBV27, the J gene TRBJ1-2, with a tentative D call TRBD1 (6 bases). CDR3 length: 13 residues. With 6 bases removed from V and 2 bases from J, the gap between germline ends came to 10 bases. Per germline, CDR1 MNHEY and CDR2 SMNVEV (reference sequence). The CDR3 region has the DNA TGTGCCAGCAGAGTGACAGGAAACTATGGCTACACCTTC. Translated: CASRVTGNYGYTF.

The chain employs TRBV11-2 and TRBJ2-1; TRBD1 is a possible D gene (6 bases). Germline CDR1 is SGHAT and CDR2 is FQNNGV. This CDR3 has 14 residues. V was shortened by 5 bases and J by 5 bases, with 13 bases between the two germline ends. DNA for the CDR3: TGTGCCAGCAGCCCCATGGACAGAGACAATGAGCAGTTCTTC. It encodes CASSPMDRDNEQFF.

The chain links TRBV29-1 to TRBJ2-2; 7 nucleotides match TRBD2. V shed 6 bases and J 2 bases; nucleotides not matched to a gene: 6. CDR1 SQVTM and CDR2 ANQGSEA come from the germline V gene. CDR3 length: 14 amino acids. As DNA, the CDR3 is TGCAGCGTACTGACTAGCAGCAACACCGGGGAGCTGTTTTTT. It encodes CSVLTSSNTGELFF.

This clone occurred a few times. The rearrangement joins TRBV18 to TRBJ2-3; D gene uncertain. Trimming took off 4 bases at V and 0 bases at J, with 14 bases between the two ends. Germline CDR1 reads KGHSH; CDR2 reads LQKENI. This CDR3 is built from 16 residues. The CDR3 DNA sequence: TGTGCCAGCTCACTAAGACTCGAATCTAGCACAGATACGCAGTATTTT. Translating it yields CASSLRLESSTDTQYF.

This chain links TRBV4-3 with TRBJ1-4, with 10 bases that match TRBD1. Germline CDR1 LGHNA, CDR2 YSLEER. V lost 5 bases, J lost 5 bases, and 5 bases stayed unmatched. The CDR3 sequence is 15 residues long. The CDR3 coding sequence is TGCGCCAGCAGCTCCCCGGGACAGGGGAATGAAAAACTGTTTTTT. As protein: CASSSPGQGNEKLFF.

In this sample, this clone turned up a few times. V usage is TRBV18 and J usage is TRBJ2-1, with 10 bases aligning to TRBD2. CDR1 is KGHSH, CDR2 LQKENI, per germline. CDR3 length: 17 amino acids. V lost 6 bases, J lost 2 bases, and 10 bases stayed unmatched. CDR3 DNA sequence: TGTGCCAGCTCTCCCTCCCCAGCGGGAGGGACCTACAATGAGCAGTTCTTC. This sequence encodes CASSPSPAGGTYNEQFF.

The chain joins TRBV9 to TRBJ2-3; the match to TRBD2 covers 10 bases. The V gene end was trimmed by 1 base and the J gene end by 5 bases; junction bases not matched to a gene: 4. The CDR3 spans 15 residues. Germline V gene data show CDR1 as SGDLS and CDR2 as YYNGEE. This CDR3 reads CASSVYPSGRDTQYF. In DNA form, the CDR3 reads TGTGCCAGCAGCGTATATCCTAGCGGGAGAGATACGCAGTATTTT.

This clone was seen more than once but under ten times. The V gene is TRBV5-1, the J gene TRBJ2-5, with 8 bases identical to TRBD1. V dropped 4 bases and J dropped 4; count of bases not matched to a gene: 9. In germline, CDR1 is SGHRS, CDR2 YFSETQ. The CDR3 sequence is 15 residues long. CDR3 in amino acids: CASSGSGTGGETQYF. The CDR3 region has the DNA TGCGCCAGCAGCGGGTCCGGGACAGGAGGAGAGACCCAGTACTTC.

This clone occurred a few times. The chain combines TRBV7-8 with TRBJ1-1, with TRBD1 matching over 12 bases. The J segment lost 3 bases and the V segment lost 5 bases, leaving 7 bases of the junction unmatched. The V gene's germline CDR1 is SGHVS and CDR2 FQNEAQ. The CDR3 loop spans 16 amino acids. In nucleotides, the CDR3 is TGTGCCAGCAGCCTCCGGGACAGGGGGCTGTACACTGAAGCTTTCTTT. Translated, it gives CASSLRDRGLYTEAFF.

This clone was seen a handful of times. This rearrangement joins TRBV5-1 to TRBJ2-1; perhaps TRBD2 as D (5 bases). The CDR3 is made up of 15 amino acids. Germline V gene sequence: CDR1 SGHRS, CDR2 YFSETQ. V dropped 0 bases and J dropped 8 bases, with 15 bases sitting between them. The CDR3 loop is CASSLADGSGDEQFF. CDR3 coding DNA: TGCGCCAGCAGCTTGGCCGACGGCAGCGGTGATGAGCAGTTCTTC.

This clone occurred a few times. This chain joins TRBV4-1 and TRBJ2-7; 7 bases fit TRBD2. V dropped 3 bases and J dropped 2; count of bases not matched to a gene: 10. The CDR3 runs 16 residues. Germline V gene data show CDR1 as MGHRA and CDR2 as YSYEKL. CDR3: CASSQEPGLPTYEQYF. For the CDR3, the DNA is TGCGCCAGCAGCCAGGAACCGGGACTACCTACCTACGAGCAGTACTTC.

The V gene is TRBV11-2, the J gene TRBJ2-4; D may be TRBD2 (5 bases). This CDR3 has 15 amino acids. CDR1 SGHAT and CDR2 FQNNGV come from the germline V gene. V dropped 0 bases and J dropped 5 bases, with 11 bases sitting between them. The CDR3 is CASSLESLAQNIQYF. CDR3 coding DNA: TGTGCCAGCAGCTTAGAATCCCTAGCTCAAAACATTCAGTACTTC.

CDR3 coding DNA: TGTGCCTGGAGTGTATTTCTATTGGCTGAAGCTTTCTTT. Translation gives CAWSVFLLAEAFF. The rearrangement links TRBV30 to TRBJ1-1; no clear D. CDR3 size: 13 residues. Germline V CDR1 and CDR2: GTSNPN, SVGIG (reference sequence). Trimming shortened V by 0 bases and J by 6 bases, and 11 bases separated the two germline ends. The complete variable domain, with remaining parts taken from reference TRBV30 and TRBJ1-1, reads SQTIHQWPATLVQPVGSPLSLECTVEGTSNPNLYWYRQAAGRGLQLLFYSVGIGQISSEVPQNLSASRPQDRQFILSSKKLLLSDSGFYLCAWSVFLLAEAFFGQGTRLTVV.

Concerning this clone itself: One end of the junction does not line up with germline, which may come from a read error. V usage is TRBV7-9 and J usage is TRBJ2-7; the D is unclear. The germline V gene has CDR1 SEHNR and CDR2 FQNEAQ (reference sequence). The CDR3 spans 10 residues. The CDR3 region is CASSSDEQYF. The CDR3 nucleotides read TGTGCCAGCAGCTCCGACGAGCAGTACTTC.

This clone has a handful of counts. V is TRBV19 and J is TRBJ2-3; weak D call: TRBD1 (6 bases). In germline, CDR1 is LNHDA, CDR2 SQIVND (reference sequence). The ends were cut back, 4 bases at V and 4 bases at J, with 9 bases in the middle. This CDR3 region has 13 residues. The CDR3 nucleotides read TGTGCCAGTAGTACTCAGGGGTCAGATACGCAGTATTTT. Translating gives CASSTQGSDTQYF.

This clone came up a few times. This chain links TRBV2 with TRBJ1-2; 7 bases line up with TRBD1. The CDR3 covers 13 residues. CDR1 SNHLY and CDR2 FYNNEI come from the germline V gene. V gave up 7 bases and J gave up 12 bases; unmatched junction bases: 14. CDR3 protein: CASTTPGQPGDTF. The CDR3 DNA sequence: TGTGCCAGCACCACCCCGGGACAGCCAGGGGACACCTTC. The complete variable domain, with remaining parts taken from reference TRBV2 and TRBJ1-2, reads EPEVTQTPSHQVTQMGQEVILRCVPISNHLYFYWYRQILGQKVEFLVSFYNNEISEKSEIFDDQFSVERPDGSNFTLKIRSTKLEDSAMYFCASTTPGQPGDTFGSGTRLTVV.

This clone has only a few counts. The CDR3, as DNA: TGTGCCAGCACCCTTAGCGGGGTGAACACCGGGGAGCTGTTTTTT. Translation: CASTLSGVNTGELFF. The rearrangement joins TRBV28 to TRBJ2-2; 8 nucleotides match TRBD2. The CDR3 is 15 amino acids. V lost 7 bases to trimming and J lost 1 base; unmatched junction nucleotides: 5. Germline CDR1 MDHEN, CDR2 SYDVKM. The complete variable domain, with remaining parts taken from reference TRBV28 and TRBJ2-2, reads DVKVTQSSRYLVKRTGEKVFLECVQDMDHENMFWYRQDPGLGLRLIYFSYDVKMKEKGDIPEGYSVSREKKERFSLILESASTNQTSMYLCASTLSGVNTGELFFGEGSRLTVL.

The table lists this clone with a few counts. The V and J genes are TRBV5-1 and TRBJ1-2, with no clear D. Deletions cut 0 bases from V and 6 bases from J, with 12 bases between. The CDR3 is 14 residues long. Germline V gives CDR1 SGHRS, CDR2 YFSETQ. The chain's CDR3 is CASSLAEIGDGYTF. CDR3 DNA sequence: TGCGCCAGCAGCTTGGCAGAGATCGGGGATGGCTACACCTTC. Drawing the rest from reference TRBV5-1 and TRBJ1-2, the complete variable domain is KAGVTQTPRYLIKTRGQQVTLSCSPISGHRSVSWYQQTPGQGLQFLFEYFSETQRNKGNFPGRFSGRQFSNSRSEMNVSTLELGDSALYLCASSLAEIGDGYTFGSGTRLTVV.

This clone came up a few times. J is TRBJ2-1 and V is TRBV28; 15 bases fit TRBD2. The germline gives CDR1 MDHEN, CDR2 SYDVKM. J gave up 5 bases and V 4 bases, and 3 bases lay outside the gene matches. The CDR3 totals 16 residues. The CDR3 reads CASSSGTSGRHNEQFF. DNA of the CDR3: TGTGCCAGCAGTTCCGGGACTAGCGGGAGGCACAATGAGCAGTTCTTC.

This clone was seen a handful of times. The chain couples TRBV18 to TRBJ2-3, with D perhaps matching TRBD2 (5 bases). Germline CDR1 reads KGHSH; CDR2 reads LQKENI. The CDR3 has 15 amino acids. V was pared by 2 bases and J by 0 bases, with 9 bases between. CDR3 sequence reads: CASSPAGVSTDTQYF. Here the CDR3 DNA reads TGTGCCAGCTCACCAGCCGGGGTGAGCACAGATACGCAGTATTTT.

This clone was picked up a small number of times. The chain couples TRBV7-9 to TRBJ2-5; D perhaps matches TRBD1 (5 bases). The J call is doubtful: the DNA matches TRBJ2-7 better. There are 14 residues in the CDR3. From germline, CDR1 is SEHNR and CDR2 FQNEAQ (reference sequence). CDR3 sequence (DNA): TGTGCCAGCAGCCCCAGACAGTGGGCCTACGAGCAGTACTTC. It codes for CASSPRQWAYEQYF.

The rearrangement links TRBV7-2 to TRBJ2-3, with 7 bases identical to TRBD2. The J segment lost 4 bases and the V segment lost 2 bases, leaving 6 bases of the junction unmatched. Germline V CDR1 and CDR2: SGHTA, FQGNSA. The CDR3 covers 15 residues. CDR3 amino acids: CASSLWEGSSDTQYF. DNA of the CDR3: TGTGCCAGCAGCTTATGGGAGGGGTCTTCAGATACGCAGTATTTT. Full variable domain (outside the CDR3, taken from reference TRBV7-2 and TRBJ2-3): GAGVSQSPSNKVTEKGKDVELRCDPISGHTALYWYRQSLGQGLEFLIYFQGNSAPDKSGLPSDRFSAERTGGSVSTLTIQRTQQEDSAVYLCASSLWEGSSDTQYFGPGTRLTVL.

The rearrangement links TRBV7-9 to TRBJ1-1, with D maybe TRBD1 (5 bases). The germline gives CDR1 SEHNR, CDR2 FQNEAQ (reference sequence). V was cut by 0 bases and J by 4 bases, with 9 bases left in between. The CDR3 has 14 amino acids. The DNA for the CDR3 is TGTGCCAGCAGCTTAGCCAGGGTTTTCACTGAAGCTTTCTTT. It codes for CASSLARVFTEAFF.

This clone occurred a few times. The V and J genes are TRBV5-4 and TRBJ2-2, with TRBD1 as a possible D gene (5 bases). V lost 0 bases and J 5 bases, leaving 14 bases between the germline ends. The CDR3 has 16 residues. CDR1 SGHNT and CDR2 YYREEE come from the germline V gene (reference sequence). The CDR3 region has the DNA TGTGCCAGCAGCTTGGTAAGGGGCGCAAAAACCGGGGAGCTGTTTTTT. Translating gives CASSLVRGAKTGELFF.